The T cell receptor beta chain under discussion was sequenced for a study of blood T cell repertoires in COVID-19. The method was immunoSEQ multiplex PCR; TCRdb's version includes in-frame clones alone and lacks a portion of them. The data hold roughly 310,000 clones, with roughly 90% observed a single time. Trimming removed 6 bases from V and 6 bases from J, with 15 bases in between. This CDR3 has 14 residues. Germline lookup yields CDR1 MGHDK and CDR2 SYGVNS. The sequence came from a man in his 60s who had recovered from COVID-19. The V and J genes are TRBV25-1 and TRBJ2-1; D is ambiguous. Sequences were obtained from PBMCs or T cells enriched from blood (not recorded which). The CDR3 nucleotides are TGTGCCAGCAGGGGCGACACCGCAACCAATGAGCAGTTCTTC. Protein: CASRGDTATNEQFF.